Below, one T cell receptor beta chain is given with its context. Libraries were prepared by immunoSEQ multiplex PCR; TCRdb keeps only in-frame clonotypes and omits some of them. The sample yields tens of thousands of clones, 92% seen once. This specimen belongs to a study of T cell responses to AZD1222 COVID-19 vaccine. This CDR3 is built from 11 residues. Germline CDR1 reads MNHNY; CDR2 reads SVGAGI (reference sequence). V lost 6 bases and J 9 bases, leaving 9 bases between the germline ends. This sequence originates from an adult who received the AZD1222 COVID-19 vaccine. The input for sequencing was peripheral blood, taken 28 days after the second AZD1222 dose. The chain couples TRBV6-6 to TRBJ2-1, with D hard to call. For the CDR3, the DNA is TGTGCCAGCAGAGACGGACGTGAGCAGTTCTTC. Residues: CASRDGREQFF.